There are many counts of the clone carrying this T cell receptor (beta chain). Its specificity is not known. Authors' methods: ImmunoSEQ yielded junction-only sequences lacking quality scores, so filtering differed. Produced via immunoSEQ multiplex PCR; TCRdb's table is partial and in-frame only. The V and J calls and the clone size are those of that table, but D and trimming were determined from the DNA. Here the sample spans 95,000 to 120,000 clones, 55% to 80% being singletons. CDR1 and CDR2 from the germline V gene are SNHLY and FYNNEI. Germline trimming cut 0 bases from V and 7 bases from J; bases unmatched to any gene: 9. The CDR3 has 15 residues. The sample is drawn from a study of shared clonotypes between healthy human individuals. Study-wide results and caveats: Clonotype sharing across donors was expected to vary with sequencing depth. A few donors showed sharing of around 5.3% of naive CD4 clonotypes. The generation probabilities recorded for non-shared clonotypes fell below those of clonotypes shared by all four donors.

The chain is built from TRBV2 and TRBJ2-7, with TRBD1 matching over 7 bases. The sequence was collected from a woman in her 30s in good health. Specimen: memory CD8+ T cells sorted from blood. The subset is: CD45RO+ cells pooled with CCR7-negative TemRA cells. In DNA, the CDR3 is TGTGCCAGCAGTGAAGCGGTCGGGACAGCGAGGGAGCAGTACTTC. This codes for CASSEAVGTAREQYF.